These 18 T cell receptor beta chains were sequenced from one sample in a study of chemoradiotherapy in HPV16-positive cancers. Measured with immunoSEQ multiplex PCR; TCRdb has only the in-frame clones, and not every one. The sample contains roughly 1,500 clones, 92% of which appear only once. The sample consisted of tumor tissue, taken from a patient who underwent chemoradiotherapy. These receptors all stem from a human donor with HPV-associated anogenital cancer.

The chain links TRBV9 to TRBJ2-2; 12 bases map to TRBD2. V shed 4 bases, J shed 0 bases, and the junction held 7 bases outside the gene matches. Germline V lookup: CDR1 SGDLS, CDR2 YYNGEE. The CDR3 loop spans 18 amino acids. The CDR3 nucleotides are TGTGCCAGCAGCCTTAAGGGACTAGCGGGCTCGAACACCGGGGAGCTGTTTTTT. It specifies CASSLKGLAGSNTGELFF.

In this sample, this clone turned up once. The CDR3 bases are TGTGCCAGTAGTTTCGGGGGGACCTACAATGAGCAGTTCTTC. Protein: CASSFGGTYNEQFF. The V call is TRBV19, the J call TRBJ2-1; 7 nucleotides agree with TRBD2. V trimming: 5 bases; J trimming: 2 bases; junction bases outside the gene matches: 3. CDR3 length equals 14 residues. Germline V lookup: CDR1 LNHDA, CDR2 SQIVND (reference sequence). Looking up the rest from reference TRBV19 and TRBJ2-1 gives the full variable domain: DGGITQSPKYLFRKEGQNVTLSCEQNLNHDAMYWYRQDPGQGLRLIYYSQIVNDFQKGDIAEGYSVSREKKESFPLTVTSAQKNPTAFYLCASSFGGTYNEQFFGPGTRLTVL.

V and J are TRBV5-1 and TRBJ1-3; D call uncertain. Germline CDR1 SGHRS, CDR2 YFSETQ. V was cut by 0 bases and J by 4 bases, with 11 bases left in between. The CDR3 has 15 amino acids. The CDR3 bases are TGCGCCAGCAGCTTGGGAGATGGCGGAGGAAACACCATATATTTT. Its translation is CASSLGDGGGNTIYF. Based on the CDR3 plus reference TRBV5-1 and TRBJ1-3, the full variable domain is KAGVTQTPRYLIKTRGQQVTLSCSPISGHRSVSWYQQTPGQGLQFLFEYFSETQRNKGNFPGRFSGRQFSNSRSEMNVSTLELGDSALYLCASSLGDGGGNTIYFGEGSWLTVV.

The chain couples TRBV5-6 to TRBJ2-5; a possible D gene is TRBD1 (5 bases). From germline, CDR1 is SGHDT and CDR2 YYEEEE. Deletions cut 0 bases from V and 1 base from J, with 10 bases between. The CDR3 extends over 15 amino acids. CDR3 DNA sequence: TGTGCCAGCAGCTTGGGCCTAGGGGTCCAAGAGACCCAGTACTTC. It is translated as CASSLGLGVQETQYF.

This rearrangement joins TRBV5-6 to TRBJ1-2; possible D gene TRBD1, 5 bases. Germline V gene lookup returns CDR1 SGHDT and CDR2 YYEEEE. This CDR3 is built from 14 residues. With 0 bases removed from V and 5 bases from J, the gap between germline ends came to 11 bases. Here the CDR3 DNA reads TGTGCCAGCAGCTTGGCCGGGGGGAAGTATGGCTACACCTTC. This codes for CASSLAGGKYGYTF.

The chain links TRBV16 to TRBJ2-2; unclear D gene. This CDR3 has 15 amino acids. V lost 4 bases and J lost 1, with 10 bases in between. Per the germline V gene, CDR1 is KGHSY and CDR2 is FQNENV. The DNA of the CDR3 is TGTGCCAGCAGCCTATCGCCAGGGAACACCGGGGAGCTGTTTTTT. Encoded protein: CASSLSPGNTGELFF.

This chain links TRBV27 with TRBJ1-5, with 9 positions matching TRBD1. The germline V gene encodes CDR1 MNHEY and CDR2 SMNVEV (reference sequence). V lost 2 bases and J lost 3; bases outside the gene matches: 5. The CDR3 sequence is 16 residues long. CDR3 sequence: CASSLIGQGFNQPQHF. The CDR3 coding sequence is TGTGCCAGCAGTTTAATAGGACAGGGGTTCAATCAGCCCCAGCATTTT.

CDR3 nucleotides: TGTGCCACCAGCAGAAATACTCCAGGGAGGGGCGAGCAGTACTTC. This sequence encodes CATSRNTPGRGEQYF. V gene TRBV15 combines with J gene TRBJ2-7, with 7 bases aligning to TRBD2. CDR1 is LNHNV, CDR2 YYDKDF, per germline (reference sequence). The CDR3 has 15 amino acids. V gave up 2 bases and J gave up 6 bases; unmatched junction bases: 10.

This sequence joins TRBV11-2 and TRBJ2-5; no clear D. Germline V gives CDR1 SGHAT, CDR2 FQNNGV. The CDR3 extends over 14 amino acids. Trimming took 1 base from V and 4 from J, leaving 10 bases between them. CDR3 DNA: TGTGCCAGCAGCTTAGTGGGCCACCCAGAGACCCAGTACTTC. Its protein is CASSLVGHPETQYF.

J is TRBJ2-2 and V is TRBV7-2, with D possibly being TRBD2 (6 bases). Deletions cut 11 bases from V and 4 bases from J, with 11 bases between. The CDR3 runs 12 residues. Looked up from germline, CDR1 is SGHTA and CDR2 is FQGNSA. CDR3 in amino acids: CAWAGTTGELFF. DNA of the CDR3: TGTGCCTGGGCGGGAACCACCGGGGAGCTGTTTTTT.

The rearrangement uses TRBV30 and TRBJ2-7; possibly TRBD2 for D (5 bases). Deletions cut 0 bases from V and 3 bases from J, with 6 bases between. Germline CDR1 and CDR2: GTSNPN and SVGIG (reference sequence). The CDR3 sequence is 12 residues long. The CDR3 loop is CAWSVSGYEQYF. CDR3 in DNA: TGTGCCTGGAGTGTAAGCGGCTACGAGCAGTACTTC.

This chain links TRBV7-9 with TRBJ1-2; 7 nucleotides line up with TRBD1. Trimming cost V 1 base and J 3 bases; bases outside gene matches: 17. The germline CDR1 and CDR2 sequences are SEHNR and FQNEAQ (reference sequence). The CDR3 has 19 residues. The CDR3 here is CASSLGRRDSGGVDYGYTF. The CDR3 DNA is TGTGCCAGCAGCTTAGGTCGACGGGACAGCGGAGGAGTGGACTATGGCTACACCTTC. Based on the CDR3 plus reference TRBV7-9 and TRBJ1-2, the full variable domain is DTGVSQNPRHKITKRGQNVTFRCDPISEHNRLYWYRQTLGQGPEFLTYFQNEAQLEKSRLLSDRFSAERPKGSFSTLEIQRTEQGDSAMYLCASSLGRRDSGGVDYGYTFGSGTRLTVV.

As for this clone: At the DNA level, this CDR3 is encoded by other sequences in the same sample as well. The CDR3 DNA sequence: TGTGCCAGCTTAGCGGGGGTATACGAGCAGTACTTC. Residues: CASLAGVYEQYF. This chain links TRBV6-1 with TRBJ2-7, with TRBD2 matching over 9 bases. Germline V gene lookup returns CDR1 MNHNS and CDR2 SASEGT. V dropped 8 bases and J dropped 4; count of bases not matched to a gene: 3. The CDR3 consists of 12 residues.

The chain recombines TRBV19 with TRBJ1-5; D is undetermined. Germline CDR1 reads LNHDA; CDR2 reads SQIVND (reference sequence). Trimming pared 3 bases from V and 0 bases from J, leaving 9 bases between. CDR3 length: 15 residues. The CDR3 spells CASSIREHSNQPQHF. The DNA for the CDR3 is TGTGCCAGTAGTATCCGGGAACATAGCAATCAGCCCCAGCATTTT.

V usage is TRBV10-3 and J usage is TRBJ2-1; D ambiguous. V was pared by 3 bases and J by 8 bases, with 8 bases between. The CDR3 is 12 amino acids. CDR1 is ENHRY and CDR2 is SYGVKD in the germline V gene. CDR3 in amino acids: CAISDLGDEQFF. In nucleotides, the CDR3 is TGTGCCATCAGTGACTTGGGTGATGAGCAGTTCTTC.

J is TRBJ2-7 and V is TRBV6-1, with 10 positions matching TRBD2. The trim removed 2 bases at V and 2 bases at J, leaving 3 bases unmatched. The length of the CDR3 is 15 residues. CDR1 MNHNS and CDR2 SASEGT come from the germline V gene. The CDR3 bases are TGTGCCAGCAGTGAATTCACTAGCGGGACCTACGAGCAGTACTTC. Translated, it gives CASSEFTSGTYEQYF.

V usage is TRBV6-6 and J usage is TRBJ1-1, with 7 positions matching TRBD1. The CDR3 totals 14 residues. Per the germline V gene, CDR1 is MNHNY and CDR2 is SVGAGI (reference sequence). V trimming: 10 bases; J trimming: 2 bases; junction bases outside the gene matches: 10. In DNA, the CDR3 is TGTGCCACCAAACCGGGACAGCGCAACACTGAAGCTTTCTTT. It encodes CATKPGQRNTEAFF.

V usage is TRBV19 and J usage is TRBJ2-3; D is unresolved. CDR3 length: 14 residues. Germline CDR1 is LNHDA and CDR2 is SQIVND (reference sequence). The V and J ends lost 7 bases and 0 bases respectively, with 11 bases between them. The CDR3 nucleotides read TGTGCCAGTATGGGTCAGACTAGCACAGATACGCAGTATTTT. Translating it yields CASMGQTSTDTQYF.